This TCR beta chain was retrieved from a study of T cell responses to AZD1222 COVID-19 vaccine. This clone was recorded once. Clones were read by immunoSEQ multiplex PCR, and TCRdb kept only the in-frame ones, dropping some. Among around 120,000 clones listed, more than 75% were seen once. The V gene's germline CDR1 is SNHLY and CDR2 FYNNEI. The V and J ends lost 7 bases and 0 bases, in that order; junction bases with no gene match: 10. The CDR3 sequence is 17 residues long. This chain connects TRBV2 to TRBJ1-1; 11 bases agree with TRBD1. Specimen: peripheral blood, collected on day 0 of AZD1222 vaccination. This TCR was sampled from an adult in good health. In DNA form, the CDR3 reads TGTGCCAGCAAATGGACAGGGGGCTTCGGATTGAACACTGAAGCTTTCTTT. This gives the protein CASKWTGGFGLNTEAFF.